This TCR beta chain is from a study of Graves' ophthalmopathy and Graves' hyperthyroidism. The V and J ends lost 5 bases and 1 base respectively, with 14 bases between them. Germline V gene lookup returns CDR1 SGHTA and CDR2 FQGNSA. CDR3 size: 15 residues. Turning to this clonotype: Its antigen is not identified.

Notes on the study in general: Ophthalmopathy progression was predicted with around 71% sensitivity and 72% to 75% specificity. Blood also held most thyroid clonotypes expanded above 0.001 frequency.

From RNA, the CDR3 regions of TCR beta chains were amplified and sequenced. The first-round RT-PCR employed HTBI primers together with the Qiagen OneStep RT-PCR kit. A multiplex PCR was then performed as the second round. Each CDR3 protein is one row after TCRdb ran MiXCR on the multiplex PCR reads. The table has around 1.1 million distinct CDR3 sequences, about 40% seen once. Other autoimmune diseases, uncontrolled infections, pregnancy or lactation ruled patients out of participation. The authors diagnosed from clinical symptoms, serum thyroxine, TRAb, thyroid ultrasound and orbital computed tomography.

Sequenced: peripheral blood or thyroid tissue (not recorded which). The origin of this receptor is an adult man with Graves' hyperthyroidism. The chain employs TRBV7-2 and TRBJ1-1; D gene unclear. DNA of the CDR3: TGTGCCAGCAGCCGCCTCCTGGTTGGGAACACTGAAGCTTTCTTT. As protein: CASSRLLVGNTEAFF.